Sequencing of this T cell receptor (beta chain) was carried out in a study of yellow fever vaccine responses in identical twins. Whole-study results and caveats: Vaccine T cell responses of twins reportedly seemed partly convergent and partly personalized.

In its sample, this clonotype was seen a few times. The antigen is not known. From germline, CDR1 is SQVTM and CDR2 ANQGSEA. The CDR3 is 13 residues long. V was shortened by 4 bases and J by 1 base, with 9 bases between the two germline ends. Using its own MiXCR run on the RT-PCR reads, TCRdb lists one record per CDR3 protein. The table shows over 15,000 distinct CDR3 sequences, with 55% to 70% occurring only once. The chain joins TRBV29-1 to TRBJ2-3; no firm D call. The sequencing used T cells from blood (PBMCs), unsorted or a sorted subset (not recorded which), collected before or after yellow fever vaccination (not recorded which). The clonotype was recovered from a woman younger than 35 who received the yellow fever vaccine. CDR3 sequence: CSVGQVRTDTQYF. CDR3 in DNA: TGCAGCGTTGGCCAGGTTCGCACAGATACGCAGTATTTT.